Below, one T cell receptor beta chain is given with its context. The trim removed 4 bases at V and 7 bases at J, leaving 6 bases unmatched. Germline CDR1 and CDR2: SGHVS and FQNEAQ. The CDR3 length is 15 residues. These data belong to a study of blood T cell repertoires in COVID-19. Across the study: Spain, Italy and the United States supplied samples that represented acute and convalescent COVID-19. T cells, B-cell-depleted T cells, or PBMCs supplied cDNA or gDNA.

In the authors' workflow: Nucleated cell counts were estimated from reference gene primer amplification. The data were produced by immunoSEQ multiplex PCR, yet TCRdb's version contains in-frame clones alone and is incomplete. That table supplies the V and J calls and clone size; D and trimming were determined from the DNA. The repertoire holds some 140,000 clones, with 85% to 90% as singletons. Material for sequencing was peripheral blood. The chain combines TRBV7-8 with TRBJ2-7; 14 bases are a match to TRBD2. The clonotype originates from a human donor in a cohort sampled during active COVID-19. The DNA for the CDR3 is TGTGCCAGCAGCTCCGGGACTAGCGGGGGAGGAGAGCAGTACTTC. Protein sequence: CASSSGTSGGGEQYF.